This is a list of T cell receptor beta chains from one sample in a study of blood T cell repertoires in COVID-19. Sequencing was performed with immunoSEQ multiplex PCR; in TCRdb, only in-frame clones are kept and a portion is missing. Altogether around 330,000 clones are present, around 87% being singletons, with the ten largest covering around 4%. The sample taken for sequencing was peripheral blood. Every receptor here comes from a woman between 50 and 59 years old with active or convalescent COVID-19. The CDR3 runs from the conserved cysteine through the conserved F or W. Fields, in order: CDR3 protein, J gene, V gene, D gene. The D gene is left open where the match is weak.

CDR3 protein: CASRPPFTVQGLYKLFF; J gene: TRBJ1-4; V gene: TRBV2; D gene: NA
CDR3 protein: CASSLERNNYEQYF; J gene: TRBJ2-7; V gene: TRBV13; D gene: NA
CDR3 protein: CASRKPGGAGSYNEQFF; J gene: TRBJ2-1; V gene: TRBV5-4; D gene: NA
CDR3 protein: CASSSGTGGLETQYF; J gene: TRBJ2-5; V gene: TRBV6-2/TRBV6-3; D gene: TRBD1
CDR3 protein: CAASVGGGTGELFF; J gene: TRBJ2-2; V gene: TRBV25-1; D gene: TRBD1
CDR3 protein: CASSLAYAGLNRRVQAGELFF; J gene: TRBJ2-2; V gene: TRBV7-8; D gene: NA
CDR3 protein: CASRHGTGGGPGELFF; J gene: TRBJ2-2; V gene: TRBV7-8; D gene: TRBD1
CDR3 protein: CASRPGDAGANVLTF; J gene: TRBJ2-6; V gene: TRBV4-2; D gene: NA
CDR3 protein: CASSSRDRGQEKLFF; J gene: TRBJ1-4; V gene: TRBV21-1; D gene: NA
CDR3 protein: CASSQGVHPGTPYTF; J gene: TRBJ1-2; V gene: TRBV14; D gene: NA
CDR3 protein: CASSTIQGYLYEQYF; J gene: TRBJ2-7; V gene: TRBV14; D gene: TRBD1